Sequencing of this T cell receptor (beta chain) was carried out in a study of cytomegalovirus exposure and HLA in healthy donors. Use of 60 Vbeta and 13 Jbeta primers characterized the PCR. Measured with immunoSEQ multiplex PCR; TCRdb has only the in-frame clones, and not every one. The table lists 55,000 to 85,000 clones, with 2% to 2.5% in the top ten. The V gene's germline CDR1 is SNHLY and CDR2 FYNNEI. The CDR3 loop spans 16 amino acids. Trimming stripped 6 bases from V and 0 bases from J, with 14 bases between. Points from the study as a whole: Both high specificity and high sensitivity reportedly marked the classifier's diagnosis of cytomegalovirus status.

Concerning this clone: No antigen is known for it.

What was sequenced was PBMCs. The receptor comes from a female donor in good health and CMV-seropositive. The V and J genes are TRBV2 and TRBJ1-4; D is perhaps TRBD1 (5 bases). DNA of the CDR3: TGTGCCAGCAGCGGGAGCGACAGACCAACTAATGAAAAACTGTTTTTT. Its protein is CASSGSDRPTNEKLFF. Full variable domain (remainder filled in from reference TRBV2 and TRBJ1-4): EPEVTQTPSHQVTQMGQEVILRCVPISNHLYFYWYRQILGQKVEFLVSFYNNEISEKSEIFDDQFSVERPDGSNFTLKIRSTKLEDSAMYFCASSGSDRPTNEKLFFGSGTQLSVL.